The 20 T cell receptor beta chains listed next were all sequenced from one sample in a study of cytotoxic CD8 clonotypes in ibrutinib-treated CLL. The protocol was immunoSEQ multiplex PCR, while the TCRdb copy is restricted to in-frame clones and leaves out a portion. The table lists tens of thousands of clones, nearly 55% of them singletons. Sequenced material: PBMCs, taken at disease progression, from a patient treated with ibrutinib. The receptors were sampled from a human donor with chronic lymphocytic leukemia.

This clone showed up just a few times. CDR3 sequence reads: CASSSLWGEQFF. CDR3 DNA: TGTGCCAGCAGCTCCCTTTGGGGTGAGCAGTTCTTC. This sequence joins TRBV11-2 and TRBJ2-1; no reliable D call. CDR3 length equals 12 residues. Germline V gives CDR1 SGHAT, CDR2 FQNNGV. The V end lost 4 bases, the J end lost 9 bases, and 10 bases lay between the germline ends.

This clone was seen a handful of times. The CDR3 loop is CASSLRPEAFF. The CDR3 coding sequence is TGTGCCAGCAGTTTGCGACCTGAAGCTTTCTTT. V gene TRBV28 combines with J gene TRBJ1-1; D is ambiguous. Trimming cost V 3 bases and J 6 bases, with 5 bases left between them. This CDR3 has 11 amino acids. Germline V CDR1 and CDR2: MDHEN, SYDVKM.

This CDR3 is CASSWGGRGDTQYF. CDR3 DNA: TGTGCCAGCAGCTGGGGCGGGAGGGGAGATACGCAGTATTTT. The genes are TRBV7-3 and TRBJ2-3, with 9 positions matching TRBD2. The trim removed 4 bases at V and 5 bases at J, leaving 4 bases unmatched. The CDR3 extends over 14 amino acids. The germline gives CDR1 SGHTA, CDR2 FQGTGA.

This clone was observed a few times. The gene calls are TRBV30 and TRBJ1-5; 7 nucleotides match TRBD1. The CDR3 is 14 residues long. V lost 1 base and J lost 6; bases outside the gene matches: 6. Per the germline V gene, CDR1 is GTSNPN and CDR2 is SVGIG (reference sequence). CDR3 protein: CAWSDRGWFQPQHF. In DNA, the CDR3 is TGTGCCTGGAGTGACAGGGGTTGGTTTCAGCCCCAGCATTTT.

CDR3: CAWSVRGGPYNEQFF. CDR3 bases: TGTGCCTGGAGTGTACGGGGGGGGCCCTACAATGAGCAGTTCTTC. The V and J genes are TRBV30 and TRBJ2-1; 8 bases map to TRBD2. CDR3 length equals 15 residues. Germline V gives CDR1 GTSNPN, CDR2 SVGIG (reference sequence). Germline trimming cut 0 bases from V and 2 bases from J; bases unmatched to any gene: 3.

This rearrangement joins TRBV5-1 to TRBJ2-7; 10 bases are a match to TRBD2. The germline gives CDR1 SGHRS, CDR2 YFSETQ. The CDR3 length is 15 residues. With 4 bases clipped from V and 4 bases from J, the junction kept 8 bases outside the gene matches. The CDR3 coding sequence is TGCGCCAGCAGCGCTACTAGCGGGGTTAAATACGAGCAGTACTTC. Translation gives CASSATSGVKYEQYF. The full variable domain, with the rest looked up from reference TRBV5-1 and TRBJ2-7, is KAGVTQTPRYLIKTRGQQVTLSCSPISGHRSVSWYQQTPGQGLQFLFEYFSETQRNKGNFPGRFSGRQFSNSRSEMNVSTLELGDSALYLCASSATSGVKYEQYFGPGTRLTVT.

The chain recombines TRBV7-2 with TRBJ2-3; D is ambiguous. The V gene lost 1 base and the J gene lost 3 bases, with 11 bases spanning the gap. This CDR3 is 15 amino acids long. Germline CDR1 SGHTA, CDR2 FQGNSA. Here the CDR3 DNA reads TGTGCCAGCAGCTTAGTAGGGCTAGGTACAGATACGCAGTATTTT. It encodes CASSLVGLGTDTQYF.

The chain carries TRBV19 and TRBJ1-2; D is possibly TRBD1 (6 bases). Germline V CDR1 and CDR2: LNHDA, SQIVND (reference sequence). The CDR3 loop spans 16 amino acids. Trimming cost V 0 bases and J 4 bases, with 15 bases left between them. This CDR3 reads CASSIESAGVLYGYTF. CDR3 in DNA: TGTGCCAGTAGTATAGAAAGTGCAGGGGTCCTCTATGGCTACACCTTC.

This clone appeared once. This sequence joins TRBV25-1 and TRBJ1-1; TRBD1 might be the D (5 bases). V dropped 6 bases and J dropped 2 bases, with 22 bases sitting between them. Per the germline V gene, CDR1 is MGHDK and CDR2 is SYGVNS. The length of the CDR3 is 17 residues. The chain's CDR3 is CASRSRFGGGHNTEAFF. CDR3 DNA: TGTGCCAGCAGATCACGCTTCGGTGGTGGACATAACACTGAAGCTTTCTTT.

This chain joins TRBV18 and TRBJ2-1, with 10 bases identical to TRBD1. Trimming at V came to 0 bases and at J to 9 bases, leaving 5 bases not matched to a gene. The germline gives CDR1 KGHSH, CDR2 LQKENI. The CDR3 length is 15 residues. The CDR3 here is CASSPPGQGLREQFF. The CDR3 DNA is TGTGCCAGCTCACCACCGGGACAGGGGCTTCGTGAGCAGTTCTTC.

The chain couples TRBV30 to TRBJ2-2, with 7 bases identical to TRBD2. Germline V lookup: CDR1 GTSNPN, CDR2 SVGIG (reference sequence). V shed 7 bases, J shed 6 bases, and the junction held 5 bases outside the gene matches. The CDR3 totals 12 residues. CDR3 residues: CAFFRGAGELFF. In DNA, the CDR3 is TGTGCCTTCTTCCGGGGGGCCGGGGAGCTGTTTTTT.

This clone was picked up one time. The CDR3 coding sequence is TGTGCCAGCAGCCCGACGGCCGGATATGGCTACACCTTC. It codes for CASSPTAGYGYTF. V and J are TRBV5-4 and TRBJ1-2; unclear D gene. V lost 4 bases, J lost 5 bases, and 12 bases lay in between. The germline gives CDR1 SGHNT, CDR2 YYREEE (reference sequence). This CDR3 region has 13 residues.

The chain is built from TRBV5-6 and TRBJ1-2; no reliable D call. V was clipped by 0 bases and J by 8 bases, with 14 bases between them. The germline gives CDR1 SGHDT, CDR2 YYEEEE. This CDR3 is 14 amino acids long. The CDR3 loop reads CASSLDRVPNGYTF. CDR3 sequence (DNA): TGTGCCAGCAGCTTGGACAGAGTTCCGAACGGCTACACCTTC. Full variable domain (outside the CDR3, taken from reference TRBV5-6 and TRBJ1-2): DAGVTQSPTHLIKTRGQQVTLRCSPKSGHDTVSWYQQALGQGPQFIFQYYEEEERQRGNFPDRFSGHQFPNYSSELNVNALLLGDSALYLCASSLDRVPNGYTFGSGTRLTVV.

The chain couples TRBV7-2 to TRBJ2-7; TRBD1 matches 10 bases. The germline gives CDR1 SGHTA, CDR2 FQGNSA. The V segment lost 5 bases and the J segment 3 bases; nucleotides outside the gene matches: 4. The CDR3 runs 14 residues. Here the CDR3 reads CASSPRTGGYEQYF. The CDR3 DNA follows: TGTGCCAGCAGCCCCCGGACAGGGGGCTACGAGCAGTACTTC.

The chain has TRBV14 and TRBJ1-4; D uncertain. The germline gives CDR1 SGHDN, CDR2 FVKESK. The CDR3 loop spans 16 amino acids. V lost 4 bases and J lost 0, with 12 bases in between. This CDR3 reads CASSLERGPTNEKLFF. The DNA for the CDR3 is TGTGCCAGCAGCCTCGAACGAGGGCCAACTAATGAAAAACTGTTTTTT.

In this sample, this clone turned up once. This chain uses TRBV27 with TRBJ1-2; D ambiguous. There are 13 residues in the CDR3. Germline lookup yields CDR1 MNHEY and CDR2 SMNVEV (reference sequence). Between the trimmed V and J ends, which lost 4 bases and 2 bases, there was a span of 8 bases. This CDR3 is CASSYDQNYGYTF. Written as DNA, the CDR3 is TGTGCCAGCAGTTATGACCAGAACTATGGCTACACCTTC.

This clone was recorded at least ten times. The chain combines TRBV4-1 with TRBJ2-7, with 9 positions matching TRBD1. The CDR3 is 16 residues long. V was pared by 5 bases and J by 2 bases, with 10 bases of the junction left unmatched. Germline assignment: CDR1 MGHRA and CDR2 YSYEKL. The CDR3 protein is CASSLNTGGRAYEQYF. CDR3 DNA: TGCGCCAGCAGCTTAAATACAGGGGGCCGAGCCTACGAGCAGTACTTC.

The chain links TRBV4-1 to TRBJ2-7; 13 bases map to TRBD2. Trimming cost V 3 bases and J 1 base; bases outside gene matches: 3. Germline CDR1 reads MGHRA; CDR2 reads YSYEKL. CDR3 length: 16 residues. CDR3 protein: CASSQTTSGRSYEQYF. CDR3 nucleotides: TGCGCCAGCAGCCAGACGACTAGCGGGAGGTCCTACGAGCAGTACTTC.

The chain links TRBV4-3 to TRBJ2-7; D remains ambiguous. The CDR3 runs 13 residues. The germline CDR1 and CDR2 sequences are LGHNA and YSLEER. V gave up 4 bases and J gave up 6 bases, with 13 bases separating them. The CDR3 sequence is CASSPSSEAEQYF. As DNA, the CDR3 is TGCGCCAGCAGCCCCTCCTCCGAGGCCGAGCAGTACTTC.

This chain links TRBV28 with TRBJ1-5, with TRBD1 as a possible D gene (5 bases). V lost 7 bases, J lost 2 bases, and 12 bases lay in between. Germline CDR1 MDHEN, CDR2 SYDVKM. The CDR3 is 14 amino acids. The CDR3, as DNA: TGTGCCAGCAACCGCAGGGAAGGCAATCAGCCCCAGCATTTT. Encoded protein: CASNRREGNQPQHF. Based on the CDR3 plus reference TRBV28 and TRBJ1-5, the full variable domain is DVKVTQSSRYLVKRTGEKVFLECVQDMDHENMFWYRQDPGLGLRLIYFSYDVKMKEKGDIPEGYSVSREKKERFSLILESASTNQTSMYLCASNRREGNQPQHFGDGTRLSIL.